This T cell receptor (beta chain) was recovered during a study of blood T cell repertoires in COVID-19. Study-level information: Samples of COVID-19 (acute and convalescent) were obtained from the United States, Italy and Spain. The cDNA or gDNA used as material had been derived from T cells, B-cell-depleted T cells, or PBMCs.

Unmatched junction bases numbered 6, after V lost 9 bases and J lost 5 bases. Per germline, CDR1 ENHRY and CDR2 SYGVKD. The CDR3 length is 13 residues. Original processing methods: By means of reference gene primer amplification, nucleated cell counts were estimated. Generated by immunoSEQ multiplex PCR, the TCRdb table keeps only in-frame clones and is missing some. V and J calls and clone size are copied from that table; D and trimming were computed from the DNA. The table shows 45,000 to 50,000 clones, with around 85% occurring only once. The chain links TRBV10-3 to TRBJ2-2; 7 positions agree with TRBD1. The sample comprised peripheral blood. The clonotype originates from a human donor in a cohort sampled during active COVID-19. In DNA, the CDR3 is TGTGCCATTCTGACAGGGTCAACCGGGGAGCTGTTTTTT. Protein product: CAILTGSTGELFF.